The 28 T cell receptor beta chains presented below share a single source sample, sequenced in a study of beta chain features in type 1 diabetes. Points from the study as a whole: Across all four CD4+ subsets, people with type 1 diabetes showed modestly shorter TCRB CDR3s.

The investigators reverse transcribed all of the isolated RNA, so they sequenced expressed TCRB transcripts. TCRdb's copy holds only in-frame clones and misses some; the assay was immunoSEQ multiplex PCR. Here the sample spans roughly 350,000 clones, 8% to 10% being singletons. Their antigens are not known. The sample was central memory CD4+ T cells from blood. All receptors come from a young man with type 1 diabetes.

The rearrangement links TRBV7-2 to TRBJ2-7; a possible D gene is TRBD2 (5 bases). The CDR3 length is 13 residues. Germline lookup yields CDR1 SGHTA and CDR2 FQGNSA. Trimming removed 1 base at V and 5 bases at J, with 9 bases between. CDR3 in amino acids: CASSLGLANEQYF. DNA of the CDR3: TGTGCCAGCAGCTTAGGGCTAGCTAACGAGCAGTACTTC.

The V gene is TRBV2, the J gene TRBJ2-6; D gene uncertain. V was pared by 4 bases and J by 1 base, with 5 bases between. This CDR3 has 14 residues. CDR1 is SNHLY and CDR2 is FYNNEI in the germline V gene. CDR3: CASSGVSGANVLTF. The CDR3 DNA follows: TGTGCCAGCAGTGGAGTTTCTGGGGCCAACGTCCTGACTTTC.

In this sample, this clone turned up a few times. CDR3 region: CASSPVGGGTTETQYF. The CDR3 DNA sequence: TGTGCCAGCAGCCCCGTAGGGGGGGGAACGACGGAGACCCAGTACTTC. The chain is built from TRBV7-6 and TRBJ2-5; tentative D call: TRBD2 (7 bases). The germline V and J ends were trimmed by 5 bases and 5 bases, with 21 bases remaining between them. The germline V gene encodes CDR1 SGHVS and CDR2 FNYEAQ. The CDR3 has 16 residues.

The chain is built from TRBV5-4 and TRBJ2-7; no clear D gene. Germline-derived CDR1 and CDR2 are SGHNT and YYREEE (reference sequence). The CDR3 runs to 15 residues. V was pared by 0 bases and J by 4 bases, with 14 bases between. This CDR3 is CASSLEMGLQYEQYF. CDR3 bases: TGTGCCAGCAGCTTGGAGATGGGCCTTCAGTACGAGCAGTACTTC.

In its sample, this clone was seen a few times. The chain is built from TRBV5-1 and TRBJ1-5; D gene ambiguous. The CDR3 extends over 13 amino acids. The V gene lost 4 bases and the J gene lost 7 bases, with 12 bases spanning the gap. Per germline, CDR1 SGHRS and CDR2 YFSETQ. DNA for the CDR3: TGCGCCAGCAGCCCCTTCCCGGAGCAGCCCCAGCATTTT. Its translation: CASSPFPEQPQHF.

In this sample, this clone turned up a few times. Written as DNA, the CDR3 is TGTGCCTGCCGGTCTCGACAGGCAGGCTCCTACAATGAGCAGTTCTTC. Its protein product is CACRSRQAGSYNEQFF. This chain links TRBV2 with TRBJ2-1, with TRBD1 as a possible D gene (6 bases). Germline values: CDR1 SNHLY, CDR2 FYNNEI. V was cut by 11 bases and J by 0 bases, with 20 bases left in between. CDR3 length: 16 amino acids.

The chain is built from TRBV28 and TRBJ2-7; D ambiguous. The CDR3 contains 11 residues. Trimming shortened V by 5 bases and J by 3 bases, and 5 bases separated the two germline ends. The germline gives CDR1 MDHEN, CDR2 SYDVKM. The CDR3 region is CASSADYEQYF. CDR3 DNA: TGTGCCAGCAGTGCGGACTACGAGCAGTACTTC.

The gene calls are TRBV18 and TRBJ2-7, with 9 bases aligning to TRBD1. In germline, CDR1 is KGHSH, CDR2 LQKENI. CDR3 length equals 15 residues. V shed 4 bases, J shed 2 bases, and the junction held 6 bases outside the gene matches. In nucleotides, the CDR3 is TGTGCCAGCTCACTCCGGACAGGGGCCACCTACGAGCAGTACTTC. It translates to CASSLRTGATYEQYF.

This clone turned up a few times. CDR3 in DNA: TGTGCCAGCACTCCAGGTTTGGTGAGGACAGATACGCAGTATTTT. Translation gives CASTPGLVRTDTQYF. This rearrangement joins TRBV2 to TRBJ2-3, with unresolved D. Trimming left V 7 bases short and J 3 bases short, with 17 bases between. The germline CDR1 and CDR2 sequences are SNHLY and FYNNEI. The CDR3 length is 15 residues.

This clone was observed many times. The chain couples TRBV28 to TRBJ2-1, with D possibly TRBD2 on 5 matching bases. The germline V and J ends were trimmed by 5 bases and 15 bases, with 14 bases remaining between them. This CDR3 contains 11 residues. Germline CDR1 MDHEN, CDR2 SYDVKM. CDR3 loop: CASSRGWEWFF. The CDR3 nucleotides read TGTGCCAGCAGTCGCGGGTGGGAATGGTTCTTC. Complete variable domain (other parts from reference TRBV28 and TRBJ2-1): DVKVTQSSRYLVKRTGEKVFLECVQDMDHENMFWYRQDPGLGLRLIYFSYDVKMKEKGDIPEGYSVSREKKERFSLILESASTNQTSMYLCASSRGWEWFFGPGTRLTVL.

This clone has a handful of counts. The rearrangement joins TRBV6-5 to TRBJ1-1; a weak D match, TRBD1 (5 bases). From germline, CDR1 is MNHEY and CDR2 SVGAGI. There are 10 residues in the CDR3. With 9 bases removed from V and 10 bases from J, the gap between germline ends came to 12 bases. The CDR3 DNA is TGTGCCAGTACGGGACGGGGAGCTTTCTTT. As protein: CASTGRGAFF.

This clone was found a few times. This chain joins TRBV12-5 and TRBJ2-3; the D gene is possibly TRBD2 (6 bases). Trimming shortened V by 7 bases and J by 0 bases, and 14 bases separated the two germline ends. The germline gives CDR1 LGHNT, CDR2 FRNRAP. The CDR3 has 15 amino acids. Here the CDR3 DNA reads TGTGCTAGTGCTGGAGGGAGCATTAGCACAGATACGCAGTATTTT. Translated, it gives CASAGGSISTDTQYF. The complete variable domain, with remaining parts taken from reference TRBV12-5 and TRBJ2-3, reads DARVTQTPRHKVTEMGQEVTMRCQPILGHNTVFWYRQTMMQGLELLAYFRNRAPLDDSGMPKDRFSAEMPDATLATLKIQPSEPRDSAVYFCASAGGSISTDTQYFGPGTRLTVL.

A note on this clone: The same CDR3 is also encoded by other DNA sequences in this sample. The V call is TRBV18, the J call TRBJ2-1, with 10 bases aligning to TRBD2. Germline CDR1 is KGHSH and CDR2 is LQKENI. The J segment lost 4 bases and the V segment lost 2 bases, leaving 2 bases of the junction unmatched. The CDR3 totals 15 residues. CDR3 DNA: TGTGCCAGCTCACCAGGACTAGCGGAGTACAATGAGCAGTTCTTC. Its translation is CASSPGLAEYNEQFF.

This clone was seen ten or more times. V gene TRBV7-9 combines with J gene TRBJ1-2; tentative D call: TRBD1 (5 bases). Germline V gives CDR1 SEHNR, CDR2 FQNEAQ (reference sequence). There are 15 residues in the CDR3. V lost 5 bases, J lost 3 bases, and 16 bases lay in between. CDR3 protein: CASSPGTLRDYGYTF. In nucleotides, the CDR3 is TGTGCCAGCAGCCCGGGGACTCTTCGGGACTATGGCTACACCTTC.

This rearrangement joins TRBV18 to TRBJ2-1; 12 positions match TRBD2. V gave up 0 bases and J gave up 10 bases; unmatched junction bases: 7. The CDR3 is 16 amino acids. Germline V gene data show CDR1 as KGHSH and CDR2 as LQKENI. The CDR3 DNA is TGTGCCAGCTCACCACCTGGACTAGCGGGAACCGTAGAGCAGTTCTTC. Protein: CASSPPGLAGTVEQFF.

The CDR3 spells CASSLAARQGERTEAFF. In DNA, the CDR3 is TGTGCCAGCAGCTTGGCCGCGAGGCAGGGGGAAAGAACTGAAGCTTTCTTT. The chain has TRBV5-4 and TRBJ1-1; 7 bases map to TRBD1. Trimming removed 0 bases from V and 5 bases from J; junction bases left unmatched: 13. The length of the CDR3 is 17 residues. Germline loops: CDR1 SGHNT, CDR2 YYREEE (reference sequence).

This clone was counted between two and nine times. This sequence joins TRBV11-3 and TRBJ2-1; either TRBD1 or TRBD2 may fit D (5 bases each). The germline V gene has CDR1 SGHNT and CDR2 YENEEA. V gave up 0 bases and J gave up 0 bases, with 9 bases separating them. The CDR3 spans 16 residues. The CDR3, as DNA: TGTGCCAGCAGCTTAGAGGGGACGAGCTCCTACAATGAGCAGTTCTTC. It is translated as CASSLEGTSSYNEQFF.

The chain combines TRBV11-2 with TRBJ1-2; 9 positions agree with TRBD1. The CDR3 runs to 13 residues. The V segment lost 1 base and the J segment 9 bases; nucleotides outside the gene matches: 3. Germline V gene data show CDR1 as SGHAT and CDR2 as FQNNGV. The CDR3 loop reads CASSLGQGVRYTF. CDR3 nucleotides: TGTGCCAGCAGCTTAGGACAGGGGGTACGCTACACCTTC.

This clone was detected only a few times. V usage is TRBV5-6 and J usage is TRBJ1-6, with TRBD1 matching over 8 bases. Germline-derived CDR1 and CDR2 are SGHDT and YYEEEE. After removal of 1 base from V and 10 bases from J, the junction contained 10 bases not matched to a gene. This CDR3 contains 16 residues. DNA for the CDR3: TGTGCCAGCAGCTTGCCCCCGGACAGGGAGGGATCACCCCTCCACTTT. It translates to CASSLPPDREGSPLHF.

The sample holds many counts of this clone. This chain connects TRBV4-1 to TRBJ2-2; a possible D gene is TRBD2 (6 bases). Germline loops: CDR1 MGHRA, CDR2 YSYEKL. This CDR3 spans 17 amino acids. Trimming removed 1 base from V and 3 bases from J, with 15 bases in between. The CDR3 is CASSQGSSGGYTGELFF. CDR3 in DNA: TGCGCCAGCAGCCAAGGTAGTAGCGGCGGATACACCGGGGAGCTGTTTTTT.

Only a few counts were recorded for this clone. V gene TRBV7-8 combines with J gene TRBJ2-2, with D perhaps matching TRBD2 (5 bases). This CDR3 comprises 12 residues. V was pared by 3 bases and J by 7 bases, with 6 bases between. The V gene's germline CDR1 is SGHVS and CDR2 FQNEAQ. CDR3 DNA: TGTGCCAGCAGCTTCCGGGGCGGGGAGCTGTTTTTT. Translated, it gives CASSFRGGELFF.

This clone was counted a few times. The chain joins TRBV19 to TRBJ1-2; 7 positions match TRBD1. V lost 4 bases to trimming and J lost 8 bases; unmatched junction nucleotides: 4. The CDR3 is 12 amino acids. Per germline, CDR1 LNHDA and CDR2 SQIVND (reference sequence). The CDR3 reads CASSRDREGYTF. The CDR3 coding sequence is TGTGCCAGTAGTAGGGACAGAGAGGGCTACACCTTC. Combining the CDR3 with reference TRBV19 and TRBJ1-2 gives the whole variable domain DGGITQSPKYLFRKEGQNVTLSCEQNLNHDAMYWYRQDPGQGLRLIYYSQIVNDFQKGDIAEGYSVSREKKESFPLTVTSAQKNPTAFYLCASSRDREGYTFGSGTRLTVV.

In its sample, this clone was seen a few times. The rearrangement links TRBV7-2 to TRBJ2-1; no reliable D call. CDR3 length equals 15 residues. The V gene lost 3 bases and the J gene lost 0 bases, with 9 bases spanning the gap. Germline-derived CDR1 and CDR2 are SGHTA and FQGNSA. The CDR3 reads CASSFYPSSYNEQFF. CDR3 nucleotide sequence: TGTGCCAGCAGCTTTTACCCGAGCTCCTACAATGAGCAGTTCTTC. Looking up the rest from reference TRBV7-2 and TRBJ2-1 gives the full variable domain: GAGVSQSPSNKVTEKGKDVELRCDPISGHTALYWYRQSLGQGLEFLIYFQGNSAPDKSGLPSDRFSAERTGGSVSTLTIQRTQQEDSAVYLCASSFYPSSYNEQFFGPGTRLTVL.

The chain combines TRBV19 with TRBJ1-2; 9 bases match TRBD1. Germline values: CDR1 LNHDA, CDR2 SQIVND (reference sequence). The CDR3 contains 15 residues. Trimming removed 8 bases from V and 2 bases from J; junction bases left unmatched: 9. CDR3 DNA: TGTGCCAGTGGTCCAATGGGACAGGGCAACTATGGCTACACCTTC. Its protein is CASGPMGQGNYGYTF.

This clone was observed many times. The chain uses TRBV7-2 and TRBJ2-2; possibly TRBD1 for D (5 bases). This CDR3 comprises 15 residues. Looked up from germline, CDR1 is SGHTA and CDR2 is FQGNSA. V dropped 3 bases and J dropped 2 bases, with 10 bases sitting between them. CDR3 sequence reads: CASSLRTLNTGELFF. CDR3 DNA: TGTGCCAGCAGCTTGCGGACACTTAACACCGGGGAGCTGTTTTTT.

This clone was seen a handful of times. The chain links TRBV6-6 to TRBJ2-1, with 8 bases that match TRBD1. Germline CDR1 and CDR2: MNHNY and SVGAGI (reference sequence). The CDR3 is made up of 15 amino acids. The J segment lost 7 bases and the V segment lost 7 bases, leaving 12 bases of the junction unmatched. The CDR3 DNA is TGTGCCAGCACCCCGGACAGGGTAATTAGGAATGAGCAGTTCTTC. Translated: CASTPDRVIRNEQFF.

This clone was seen only a few times. The J gene is TRBJ1-4, the V gene TRBV5-4, with D possibly matching TRBD1 (6 bases). From germline, CDR1 is SGHNT and CDR2 YYREEE (reference sequence). Trimming left V 5 bases short and J 1 base short, with 15 bases between. The CDR3 length is 16 residues. The CDR3 DNA reads TGTGCCAGCAGTCTCGCTCTACAGGGAACTAATGAAAAACTGTTTTTT. Its translation: CASSLALQGTNEKLFF.

This clone was seen a few times. The rearrangement joins TRBV28 to TRBJ2-7, with D perhaps TRBD2 (5 bases). Trimming took 6 bases from V and 6 from J, leaving 12 bases between them. The V gene's germline CDR1 is MDHEN and CDR2 SYDVKM. The CDR3 is 12 residues long. The CDR3: CASSLERAEQYF. The CDR3 DNA is TGTGCCAGCAGCCTCGAGAGGGCCGAGCAGTACTTC.